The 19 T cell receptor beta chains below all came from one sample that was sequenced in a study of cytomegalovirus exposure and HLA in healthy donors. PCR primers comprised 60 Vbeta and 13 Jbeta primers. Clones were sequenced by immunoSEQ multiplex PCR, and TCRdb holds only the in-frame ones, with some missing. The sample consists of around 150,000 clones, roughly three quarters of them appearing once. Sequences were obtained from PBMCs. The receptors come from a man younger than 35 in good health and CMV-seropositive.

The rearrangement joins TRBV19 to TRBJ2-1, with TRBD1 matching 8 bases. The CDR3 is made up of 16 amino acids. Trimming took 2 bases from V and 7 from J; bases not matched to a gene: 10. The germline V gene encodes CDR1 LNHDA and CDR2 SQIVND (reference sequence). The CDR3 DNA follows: TGTGCCAGTAGTATATTAGGGACAGGTGAAGAAAATGAGCAGTTCTTC. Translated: CASSILGTGEENEQFF.

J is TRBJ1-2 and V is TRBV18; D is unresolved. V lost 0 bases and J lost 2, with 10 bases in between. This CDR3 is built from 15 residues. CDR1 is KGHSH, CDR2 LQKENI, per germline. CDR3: CASSPPVLKNYGYTF. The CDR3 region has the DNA TGTGCCAGCTCACCACCGGTCCTAAAGAACTATGGCTACACCTTC.

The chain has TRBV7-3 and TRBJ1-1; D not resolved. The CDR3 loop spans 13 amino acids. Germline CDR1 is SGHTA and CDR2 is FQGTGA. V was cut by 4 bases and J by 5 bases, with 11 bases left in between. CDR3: CASSWAEGTEAFF. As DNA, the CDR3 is TGTGCCAGCAGCTGGGCGGAGGGAACTGAAGCTTTCTTT.

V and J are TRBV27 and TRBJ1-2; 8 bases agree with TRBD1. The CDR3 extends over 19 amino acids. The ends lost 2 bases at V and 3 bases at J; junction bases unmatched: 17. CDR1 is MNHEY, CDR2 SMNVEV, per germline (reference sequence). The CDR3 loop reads CASSLMFAGQDPSYYGYTF. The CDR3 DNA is TGTGCCAGCAGTTTAATGTTTGCGGGACAGGACCCCAGTTACTATGGCTACACCTTC.

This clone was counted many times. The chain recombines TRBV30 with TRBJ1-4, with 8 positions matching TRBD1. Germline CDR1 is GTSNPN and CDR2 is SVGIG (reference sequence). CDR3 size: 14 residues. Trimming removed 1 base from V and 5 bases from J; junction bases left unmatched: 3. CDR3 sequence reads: CAWSGDRRNEKLFF. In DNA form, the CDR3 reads TGTGCCTGGAGTGGGGACAGGAGGAATGAAAAACTGTTTTTT.

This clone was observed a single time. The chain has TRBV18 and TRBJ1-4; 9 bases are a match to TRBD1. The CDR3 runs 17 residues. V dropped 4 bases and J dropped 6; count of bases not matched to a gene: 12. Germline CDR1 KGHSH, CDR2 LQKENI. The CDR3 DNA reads TGTGCCAGCTCACTGGTGGACAGGGGCCGTGGTTATGAAAAACTGTTTTTT. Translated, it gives CASSLVDRGRGYEKLFF.

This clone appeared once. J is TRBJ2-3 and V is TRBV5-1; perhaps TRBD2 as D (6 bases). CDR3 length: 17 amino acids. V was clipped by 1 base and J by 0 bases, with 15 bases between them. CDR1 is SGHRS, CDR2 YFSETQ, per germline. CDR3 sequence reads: CASSLNPTGGSTDTQYF. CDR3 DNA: TGCGCCAGCAGCTTGAACCCGACTGGGGGGAGCACAGATACGCAGTATTTT.

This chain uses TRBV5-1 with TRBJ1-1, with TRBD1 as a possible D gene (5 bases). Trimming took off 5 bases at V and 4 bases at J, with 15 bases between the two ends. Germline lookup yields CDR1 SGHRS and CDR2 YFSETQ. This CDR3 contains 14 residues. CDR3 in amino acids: CASSSQGAGTEAFF. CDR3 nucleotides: TGCGCCAGCAGTTCCCAGGGCGCAGGCACTGAAGCTTTCTTT.

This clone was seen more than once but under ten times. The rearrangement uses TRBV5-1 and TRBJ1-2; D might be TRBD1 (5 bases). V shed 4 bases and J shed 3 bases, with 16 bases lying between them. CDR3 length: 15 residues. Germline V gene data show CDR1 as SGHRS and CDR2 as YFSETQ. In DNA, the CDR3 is TGCGCCAGCAGCGTGGACTCAGGGCTTTACTATGGCTACACCTTC. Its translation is CASSVDSGLYYGYTF.

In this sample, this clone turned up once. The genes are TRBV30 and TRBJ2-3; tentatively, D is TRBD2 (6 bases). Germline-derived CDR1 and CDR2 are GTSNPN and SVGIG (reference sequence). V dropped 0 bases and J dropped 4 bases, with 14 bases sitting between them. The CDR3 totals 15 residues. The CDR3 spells CAWSVRGILADTQYF. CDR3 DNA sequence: TGTGCCTGGAGTGTACGGGGGATTCTAGCAGATACGCAGTATTTT.

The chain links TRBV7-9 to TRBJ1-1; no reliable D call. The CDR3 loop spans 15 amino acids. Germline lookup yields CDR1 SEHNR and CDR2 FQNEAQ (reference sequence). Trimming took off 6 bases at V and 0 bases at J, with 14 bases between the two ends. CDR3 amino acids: CASSSPHGMNTEAFF. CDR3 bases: TGTGCCAGCAGTTCACCGCACGGTATGAACACTGAAGCTTTCTTT.

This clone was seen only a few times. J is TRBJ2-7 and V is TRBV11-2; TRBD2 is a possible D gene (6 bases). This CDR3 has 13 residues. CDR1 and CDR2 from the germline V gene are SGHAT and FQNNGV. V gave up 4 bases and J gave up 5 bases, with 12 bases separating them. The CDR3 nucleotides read TGTGCCAGCAGCTCCGGACTAAACCACGAGCAGTACGTC. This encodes CASSSGLNHEQYV.

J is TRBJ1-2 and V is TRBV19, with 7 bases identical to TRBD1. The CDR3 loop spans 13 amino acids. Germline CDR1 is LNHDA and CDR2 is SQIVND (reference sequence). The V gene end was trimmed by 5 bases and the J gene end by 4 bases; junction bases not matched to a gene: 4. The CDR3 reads CASSVGQFYGYTF. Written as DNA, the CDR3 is TGTGCCAGTAGTGTGGGACAGTTCTATGGCTACACCTTC.

The CDR3 loop is CASTGLAGGRHNYNEQFF. CDR3 in DNA: TGTGCCAGCACGGGACTAGCGGGAGGGCGACACAATTACAATGAGCAGTTCTTC. The chain links TRBV27 to TRBJ2-1, with 16 nucleotides matching TRBD2. The CDR3 length is 18 residues. After removal of 7 bases from V and 4 bases from J, the junction contained 10 bases not matched to a gene. Germline-derived CDR1 and CDR2 are MNHEY and SMNVEV (reference sequence).

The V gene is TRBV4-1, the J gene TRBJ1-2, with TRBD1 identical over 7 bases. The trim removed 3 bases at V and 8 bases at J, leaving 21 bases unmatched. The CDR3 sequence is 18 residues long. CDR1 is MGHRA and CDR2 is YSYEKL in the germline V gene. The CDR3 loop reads CASSQSENRGPMESGYTF. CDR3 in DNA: TGCGCCAGCAGCCAGTCCGAAAACAGGGGCCCGATGGAGAGCGGCTACACCTTC.

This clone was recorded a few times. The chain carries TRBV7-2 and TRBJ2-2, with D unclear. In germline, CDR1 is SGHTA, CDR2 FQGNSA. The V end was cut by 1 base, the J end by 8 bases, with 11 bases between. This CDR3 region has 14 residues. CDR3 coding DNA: TGTGCCAGCAGCTTAGAACCGCTGGAGGGGGAGCTGTTTTTT. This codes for CASSLEPLEGELFF.

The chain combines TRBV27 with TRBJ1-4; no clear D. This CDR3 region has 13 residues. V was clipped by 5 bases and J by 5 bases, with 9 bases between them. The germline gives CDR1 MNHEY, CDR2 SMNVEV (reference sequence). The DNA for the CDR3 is TGTGCCAGCAGTCTCAACATGAATGAAAAACTGTTTTTT. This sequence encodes CASSLNMNEKLFF.

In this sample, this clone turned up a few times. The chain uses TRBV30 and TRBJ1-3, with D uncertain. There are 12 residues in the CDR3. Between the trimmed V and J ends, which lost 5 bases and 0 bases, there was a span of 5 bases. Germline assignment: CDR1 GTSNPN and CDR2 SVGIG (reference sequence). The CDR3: CAWGPSGNTIYF. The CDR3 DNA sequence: TGTGCCTGGGGGCCCTCTGGAAACACCATATATTTT.

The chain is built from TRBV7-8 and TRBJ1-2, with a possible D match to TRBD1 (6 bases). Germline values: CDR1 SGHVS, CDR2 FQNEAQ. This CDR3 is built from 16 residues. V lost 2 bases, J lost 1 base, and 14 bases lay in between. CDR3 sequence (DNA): TGTGCCAGCAGCTTACGGGTGACAGGATTTAACTATGGCTACACCTTC. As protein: CASSLRVTGFNYGYTF.